These 14 T cell receptor beta chains originate from one sample sequenced in a study of control samples from healthy donors and cancer patients. Generated by immunoSEQ multiplex PCR, the TCRdb table keeps only in-frame clones and is missing some. The sample shows 100,000 to 150,000 clones, 80% to 95% of them seen only once. Sequencing was done on a sample of blood. The receptors derive from a man aged 18 to 29 in good health.

The chain employs TRBV15 and TRBJ1-4; D uncertain. Germline V gene sequence: CDR1 LNHNV, CDR2 YYDKDF (reference sequence). Trimming took 0 bases from V and 7 from J, leaving 18 bases between them. This CDR3 has 17 residues. The CDR3 DNA reads as TGTGCCACCAGCAGAGATGCAGCAGCCGTGGGTGCTGAAAAACTGTTTTTT. This gives the protein CATSRDAAAVGAEKLFF.

This clone was seen a handful of times. V gene TRBV7-2 combines with J gene TRBJ2-1, with 12 bases lining up with TRBD2. V trimming: 4 bases; J trimming: 8 bases; junction bases outside the gene matches: 12. CDR3 length: 17 residues. Germline V gene lookup returns CDR1 SGHTA and CDR2 FQGNSA. The CDR3 is CASSSQKLAGGRDEQFF. The CDR3 DNA is TGTGCCAGCAGCTCGCAAAAGCTAGCGGGGGGGAGAGATGAGCAGTTCTTC.

The genes are TRBV4-1 and TRBJ2-7; D might be TRBD1 or TRBD2, each matching 5 bases. The germline CDR1 and CDR2 sequences are MGHRA and YSYEKL. Trimming pared 1 base from V and 6 bases from J, leaving 22 bases between. The CDR3 contains 17 residues. CDR3 loop: CASSQAIYRGATLEQYF. The DNA for the CDR3 is TGCGCCAGCAGCCAAGCGATATACCGAGGGGCCACCCTCGAGCAGTACTTC.

The gene calls are TRBV5-1 and TRBJ1-4, with TRBD1 as a possible D gene (6 bases). Trimming stripped 4 bases from V and 9 bases from J, with 19 bases between. CDR1 is SGHRS, CDR2 YFSETQ, per germline. The CDR3 length is 15 residues. CDR3 in DNA: TGCGCCAGCAGCGCCGGGTGGGGGGCGAATCAAAAACTGTTTTTT. As protein: CASSAGWGANQKLFF.

V is TRBV9 and J is TRBJ2-3; D is undetermined. CDR3 length: 13 amino acids. In germline, CDR1 is SGDLS, CDR2 YYNGEE. V was pared by 3 bases and J by 3 bases, with 8 bases between. The CDR3 coding sequence is TGTGCCAGCAGCGACTCATTAACAGATACGCAGTATTTT. The encoded protein is CASSDSLTDTQYF. Filled out from reference TRBV9 and TRBJ2-3, the complete variable domain reads DSGVTQTPKHLITATGQRVTLRCSPRSGDLSVYWYQQSLDQGLQFLIQYYNGEERAKGNILERFSAQQFPDLHSELNLSSLELGDSALYFCASSDSLTDTQYFGPGTRLTVL.

The rearrangement links TRBV27 to TRBJ1-1; TRBD1 matches at 9 bases. V lost 2 bases to trimming and J lost 11 bases; unmatched junction nucleotides: 6. Per germline, CDR1 MNHEY and CDR2 SMNVEV (reference sequence). The CDR3 has 13 residues. DNA for the CDR3: TGTGCCAGCAGTTTAGGCGGGGGACAGGGTGCTTTCTTT. It codes for CASSLGGGQGAFF.

This clone was seen once. The chain is built from TRBV5-1 and TRBJ1-4; TRBD1 matches 7 bases. J was trimmed by 6 bases and V by 0 bases; bases with no gene match: 2. CDR3 length: 14 residues. Germline CDR1 is SGHRS and CDR2 is YFSETQ. This CDR3 reads CASSLAGGDEKLFF. CDR3 DNA: TGCGCCAGCAGCTTGGCAGGGGGAGATGAAAAACTGTTTTTT.

This rearrangement joins TRBV7-9 to TRBJ1-2, with 7 bases aligning to TRBD1. Germline assignment: CDR1 SEHNR and CDR2 FQNEAQ (reference sequence). Trimming cost V 5 bases and J 0 bases; bases outside gene matches: 9. This CDR3 region has 16 residues. The CDR3: CASSPTPGQPNYGYTF. The CDR3 DNA sequence: TGTGCCAGCAGCCCAACCCCGGGACAGCCTAACTATGGCTACACCTTC.

The chain uses TRBV7-2 and TRBJ2-7, with D unresolved. Germline V gives CDR1 SGHTA, CDR2 FQGNSA. The CDR3 sequence is 13 residues long. The V and J ends lost 4 bases and 6 bases respectively, with 13 bases between them. The CDR3 reads CASSSDPSGEQYF. As DNA, the CDR3 is TGTGCCAGCAGCTCAGACCCGTCCGGCGAGCAGTACTTC.

V and J are TRBV7-3 and TRBJ2-1, with 10 bases identical to TRBD2. CDR1 is SGHTA and CDR2 is FQGTGA in the germline V gene. CDR3 length: 15 amino acids. Losses at the gene ends were 5 bases for V and 4 bases for J; bases not matched to a gene: 5. The CDR3 region has the DNA TGTGCCAGCAGCGCACTAGCGGGACTTTACAATGAGCAGTTCTTC. This sequence encodes CASSALAGLYNEQFF.

This chain uses TRBV29-1 with TRBJ1-2; unclear D gene. Trimming took off 3 bases at V and 4 bases at J, with 9 bases between the two ends. Looked up from germline, CDR1 is SQVTM and CDR2 is ANQGSEA. The CDR3 sequence is 12 residues long. This CDR3 reads CSVEAPIYGYTF. The CDR3 bases are TGCAGCGTTGAGGCGCCAATCTATGGCTACACCTTC.

This clone has only a few counts. V is TRBV30 and J is TRBJ1-3; 10 nucleotides align to TRBD1. The CDR3 consists of 22 residues. Trimming at V came to 1 base and at J to 0 bases, leaving 21 bases not matched to a gene. Germline loops: CDR1 GTSNPN, CDR2 SVGIG (reference sequence). In nucleotides, the CDR3 is TGTGCCTGGAGTGCTCAGGCAAGAGACAGGGGGCGATCCCACGACTCTGGAAACACCATATATTTT. Its protein product is CAWSAQARDRGRSHDSGNTIYF.

The rearrangement joins TRBV4-1 to TRBJ1-3, with unresolved D. V was trimmed by 0 bases and J by 0 bases, leaving 6 bases between them. Germline CDR1 and CDR2: MGHRA and YSYEKL. The CDR3 loop spans 15 amino acids. The CDR3 DNA is TGCGCCAGCAGCCAAGAAACCGTCTCTGGAAACACCATATATTTT. Translation gives CASSQETVSGNTIYF.

The rearrangement links TRBV6-5 to TRBJ1-2, with D possibly matching TRBD1 (5 bases). Germline V lookup: CDR1 MNHEY, CDR2 SVGAGI. The CDR3 totals 15 residues. V was clipped by 6 bases and J by 4 bases, with 18 bases between them. The CDR3 nucleotides read TGTGCCAGCAGGGTGGTTCTGGACAAGCGCTATGGCTACACCTTC. Translating it yields CASRVVLDKRYGYTF.